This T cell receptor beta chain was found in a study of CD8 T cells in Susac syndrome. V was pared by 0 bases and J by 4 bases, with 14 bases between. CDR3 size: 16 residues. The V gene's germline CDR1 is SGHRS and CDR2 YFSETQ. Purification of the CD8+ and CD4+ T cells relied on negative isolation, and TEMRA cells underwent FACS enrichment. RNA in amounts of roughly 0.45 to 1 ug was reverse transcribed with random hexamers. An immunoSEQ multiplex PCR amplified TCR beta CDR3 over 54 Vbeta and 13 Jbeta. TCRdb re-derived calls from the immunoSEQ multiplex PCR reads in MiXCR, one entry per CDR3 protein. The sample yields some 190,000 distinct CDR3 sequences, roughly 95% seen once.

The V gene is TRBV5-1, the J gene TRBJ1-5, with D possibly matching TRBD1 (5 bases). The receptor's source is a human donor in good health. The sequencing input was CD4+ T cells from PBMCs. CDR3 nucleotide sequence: TGCGCCAGCAGCTTGGGGGGACTGGCGGGGAATCAGCCCCAGCATTTT. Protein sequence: CASSLGGLAGNQPQHF.